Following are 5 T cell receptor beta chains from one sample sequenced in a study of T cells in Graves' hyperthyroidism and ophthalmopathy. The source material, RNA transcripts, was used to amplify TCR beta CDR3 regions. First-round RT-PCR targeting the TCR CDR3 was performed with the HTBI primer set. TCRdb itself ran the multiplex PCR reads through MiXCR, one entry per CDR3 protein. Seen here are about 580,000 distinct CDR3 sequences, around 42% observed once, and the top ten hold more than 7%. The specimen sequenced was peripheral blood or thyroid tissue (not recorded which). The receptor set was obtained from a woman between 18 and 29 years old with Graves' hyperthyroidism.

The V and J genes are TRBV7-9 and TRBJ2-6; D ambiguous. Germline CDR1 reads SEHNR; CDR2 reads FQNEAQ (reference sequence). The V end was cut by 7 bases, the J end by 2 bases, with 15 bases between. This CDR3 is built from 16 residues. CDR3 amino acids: CASTLRGDTGANVLTF. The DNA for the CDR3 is TGTGCCAGCACCCTTCGTGGAGACACTGGGGCCAACGTCCTGACTTTC.

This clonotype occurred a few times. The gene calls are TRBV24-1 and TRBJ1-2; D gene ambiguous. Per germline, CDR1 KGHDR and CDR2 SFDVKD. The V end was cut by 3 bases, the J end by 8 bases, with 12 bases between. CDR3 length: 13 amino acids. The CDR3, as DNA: TGTGCCACCAGTGATGACCAGTGGCGGGGCTACACCTTC. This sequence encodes CATSDDQWRGYTF.

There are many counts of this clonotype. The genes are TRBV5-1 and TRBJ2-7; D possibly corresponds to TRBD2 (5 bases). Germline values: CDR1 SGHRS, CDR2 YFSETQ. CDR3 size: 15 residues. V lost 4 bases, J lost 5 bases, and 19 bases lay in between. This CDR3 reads CASSPPRASRDEQYF. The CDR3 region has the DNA TGCGCCAGCAGCCCCCCCCGGGCCTCGAGGGACGAGCAGTACTTC.

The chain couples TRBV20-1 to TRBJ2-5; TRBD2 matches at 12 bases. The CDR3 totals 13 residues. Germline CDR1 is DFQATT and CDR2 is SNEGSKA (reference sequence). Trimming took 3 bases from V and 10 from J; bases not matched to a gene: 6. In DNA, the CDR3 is TGCAGTGCTAGGGGATCGACTAGCGGGAGCCAGTACTTC. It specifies CSARGSTSGSQYF.

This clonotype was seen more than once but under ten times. In DNA form, the CDR3 reads TGTGCCAGCTCTAGGGACAGGGGAACGTATGGCTACACCTTC. Translated: CASSRDRGTYGYTF. V gene TRBV18 combines with J gene TRBJ1-2, with 10 positions matching TRBD1. The CDR3 consists of 14 residues. The germline V gene has CDR1 KGHSH and CDR2 LQKENI. V shed 6 bases, J shed 5 bases, and the junction held 6 bases outside the gene matches.